The entry below gives a single TCR beta chain sequence along with its context. Its antigen is unidentified. The assay was immunoSEQ multiplex PCR, and TCRdb's table has in-frame clones only and misses some. In the table there are about 70,000 clones, 60% to 80% of which are singletons. This sample is part of a study of vaccination effects on CD4 cells after COVID-19. Turning to the study itself: Antigen-specific CD4+ T cell clonotypes were called by their expansion after viral peptide-pool culture in ViraFEST. All study participants received two doses of BNT162b2 or mRNA-1273 vaccine.

Germline trimming cut 4 bases from V and 7 bases from J; bases unmatched to any gene: 13. This CDR3 has 16 residues. The germline V gene has CDR1 SGHTA and CDR2 FQGTGA. Between days 9 and 11 of culture, CD4+ T cells were separated out. Both day 3 and day 7 saw half the medium replaced with IL-2 medium. Findings and limits, study-wide: Clones induced by infection and by vaccine showed marked clonal contraction late after vaccination.

The chain couples TRBV7-3 to TRBJ2-1, with 7 bases matching TRBD2. The input for sequencing was CD4+ T cells from PBMCs cultured without peptide, taken before COVID-19 vaccination. The clonotype was recovered from a human donor who received a COVID-19 vaccine. The CDR3, as DNA: TGTGCCAGCAGCTCCTTTGGGGCAGCGGGAAGGAATGAGCAGTTCTTC. This sequence encodes CASSSFGAAGRNEQFF.